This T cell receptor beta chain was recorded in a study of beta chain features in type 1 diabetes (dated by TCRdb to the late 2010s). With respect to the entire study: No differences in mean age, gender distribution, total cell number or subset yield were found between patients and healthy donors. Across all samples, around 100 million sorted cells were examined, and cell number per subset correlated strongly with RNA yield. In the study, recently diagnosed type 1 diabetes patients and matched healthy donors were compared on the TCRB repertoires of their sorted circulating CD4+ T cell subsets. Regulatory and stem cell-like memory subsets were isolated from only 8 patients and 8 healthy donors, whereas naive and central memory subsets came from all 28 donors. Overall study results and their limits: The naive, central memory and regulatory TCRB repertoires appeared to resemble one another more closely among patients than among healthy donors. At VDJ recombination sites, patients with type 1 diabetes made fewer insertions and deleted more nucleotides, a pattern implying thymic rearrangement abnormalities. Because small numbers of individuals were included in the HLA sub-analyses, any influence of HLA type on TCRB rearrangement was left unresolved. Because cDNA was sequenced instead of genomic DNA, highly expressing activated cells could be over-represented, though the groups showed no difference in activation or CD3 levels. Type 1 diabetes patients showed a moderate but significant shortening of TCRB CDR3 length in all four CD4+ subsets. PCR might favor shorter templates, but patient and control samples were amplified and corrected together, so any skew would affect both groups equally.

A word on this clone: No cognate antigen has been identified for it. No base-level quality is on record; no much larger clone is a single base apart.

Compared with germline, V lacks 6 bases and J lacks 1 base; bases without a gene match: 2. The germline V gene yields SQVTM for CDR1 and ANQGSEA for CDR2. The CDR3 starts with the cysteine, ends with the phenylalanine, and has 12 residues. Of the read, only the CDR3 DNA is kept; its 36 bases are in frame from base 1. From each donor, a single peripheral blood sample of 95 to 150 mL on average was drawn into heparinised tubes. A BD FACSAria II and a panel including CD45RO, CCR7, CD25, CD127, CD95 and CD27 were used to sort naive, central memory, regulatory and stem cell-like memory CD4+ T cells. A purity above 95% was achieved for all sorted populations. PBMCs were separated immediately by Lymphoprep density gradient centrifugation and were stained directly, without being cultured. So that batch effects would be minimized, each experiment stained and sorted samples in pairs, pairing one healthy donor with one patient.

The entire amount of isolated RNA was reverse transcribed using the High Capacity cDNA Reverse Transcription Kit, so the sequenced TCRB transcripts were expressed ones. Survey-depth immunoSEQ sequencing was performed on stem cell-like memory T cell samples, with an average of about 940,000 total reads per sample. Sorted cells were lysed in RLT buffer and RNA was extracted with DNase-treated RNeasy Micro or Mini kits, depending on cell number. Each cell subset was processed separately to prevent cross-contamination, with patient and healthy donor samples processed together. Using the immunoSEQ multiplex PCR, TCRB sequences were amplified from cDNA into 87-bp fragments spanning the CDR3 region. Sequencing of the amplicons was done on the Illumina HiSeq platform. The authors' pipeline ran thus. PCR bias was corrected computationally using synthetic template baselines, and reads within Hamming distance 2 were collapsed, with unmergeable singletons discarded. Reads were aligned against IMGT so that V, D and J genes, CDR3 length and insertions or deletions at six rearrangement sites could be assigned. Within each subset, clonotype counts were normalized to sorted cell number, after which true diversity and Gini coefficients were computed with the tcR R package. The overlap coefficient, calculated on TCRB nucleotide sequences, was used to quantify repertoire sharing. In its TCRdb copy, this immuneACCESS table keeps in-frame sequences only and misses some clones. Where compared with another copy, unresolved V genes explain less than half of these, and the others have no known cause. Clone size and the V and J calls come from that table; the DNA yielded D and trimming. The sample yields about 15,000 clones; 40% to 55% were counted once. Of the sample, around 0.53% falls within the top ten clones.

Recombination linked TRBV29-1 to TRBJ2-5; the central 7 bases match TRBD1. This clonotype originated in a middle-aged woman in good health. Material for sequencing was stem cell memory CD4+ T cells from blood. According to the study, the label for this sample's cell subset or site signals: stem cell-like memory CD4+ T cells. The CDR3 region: CSVGTAQETQYF. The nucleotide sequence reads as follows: TGCAGCGTGGGGACAGCCCAAGAGACCCAGTACTTC.